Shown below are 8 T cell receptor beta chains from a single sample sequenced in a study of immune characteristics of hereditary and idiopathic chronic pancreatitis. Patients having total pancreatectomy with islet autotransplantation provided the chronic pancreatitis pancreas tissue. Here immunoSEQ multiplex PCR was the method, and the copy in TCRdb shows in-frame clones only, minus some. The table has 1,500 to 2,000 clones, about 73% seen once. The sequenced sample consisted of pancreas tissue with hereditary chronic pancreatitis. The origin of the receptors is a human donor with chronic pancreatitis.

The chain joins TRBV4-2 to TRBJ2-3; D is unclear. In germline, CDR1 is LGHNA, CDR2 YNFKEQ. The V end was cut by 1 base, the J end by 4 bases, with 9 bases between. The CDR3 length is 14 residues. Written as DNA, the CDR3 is TGTGCCAGCAGCCAAGGAGATGACGCAGATACGCAGTATTTT. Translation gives CASSQGDDADTQYF.

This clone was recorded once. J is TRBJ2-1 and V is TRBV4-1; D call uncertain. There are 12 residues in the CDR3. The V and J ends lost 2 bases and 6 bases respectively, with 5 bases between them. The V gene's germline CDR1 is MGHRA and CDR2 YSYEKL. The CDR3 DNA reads TGCGCCAGCAGCCAACCAAGCAATGAGCAGTTCTTC. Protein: CASSQPSNEQFF.

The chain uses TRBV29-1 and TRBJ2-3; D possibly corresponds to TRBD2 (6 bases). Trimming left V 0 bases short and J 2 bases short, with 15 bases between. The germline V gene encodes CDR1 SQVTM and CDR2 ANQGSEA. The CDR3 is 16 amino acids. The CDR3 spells CSVEDRLEGTTDTQYF. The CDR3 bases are TGCAGCGTTGAAGATCGATTGGAGGGTACCACAGATACGCAGTATTTT.

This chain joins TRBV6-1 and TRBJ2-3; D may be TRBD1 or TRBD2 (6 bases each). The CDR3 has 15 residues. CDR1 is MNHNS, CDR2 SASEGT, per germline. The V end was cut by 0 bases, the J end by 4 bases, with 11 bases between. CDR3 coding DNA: TGTGCCAGCAGTGAAGCTGAGGGGGGCGCAGATACGCAGTATTTT. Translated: CASSEAEGGADTQYF.

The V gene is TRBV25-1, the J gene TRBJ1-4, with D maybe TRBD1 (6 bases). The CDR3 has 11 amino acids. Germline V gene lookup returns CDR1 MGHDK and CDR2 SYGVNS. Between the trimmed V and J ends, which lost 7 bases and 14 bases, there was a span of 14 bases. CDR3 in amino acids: CASNYGGELFF. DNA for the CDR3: TGTGCCAGCAACTACGGGGGCGAGCTGTTTTTT.

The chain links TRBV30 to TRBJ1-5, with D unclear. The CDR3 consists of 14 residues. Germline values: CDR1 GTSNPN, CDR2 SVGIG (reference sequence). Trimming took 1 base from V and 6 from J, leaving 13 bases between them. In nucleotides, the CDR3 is TGTGCCTGGAGTGCTGGGCGCATGGGTCAGCCCCAGCATTTT. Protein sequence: CAWSAGRMGQPQHF.

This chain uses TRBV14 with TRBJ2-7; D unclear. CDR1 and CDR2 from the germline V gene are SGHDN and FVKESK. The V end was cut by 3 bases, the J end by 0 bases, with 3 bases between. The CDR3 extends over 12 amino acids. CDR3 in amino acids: CASSQSSYEQYF. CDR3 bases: TGTGCCAGCAGCCAGAGCTCCTACGAGCAGTACTTC.

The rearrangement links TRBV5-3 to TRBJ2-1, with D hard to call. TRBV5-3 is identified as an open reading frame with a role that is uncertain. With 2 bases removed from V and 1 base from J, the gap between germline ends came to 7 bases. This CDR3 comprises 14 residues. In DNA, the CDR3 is TGTGCCAGAAGCTTTTTGGGGTCCTACAATGAGCAGTTCTTC. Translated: CARSFLGSYNEQFF.